This is a list of T cell receptor beta chains from one sample in a study of blood T cell repertoires in COVID-19. Clones were sequenced by immunoSEQ multiplex PCR, and TCRdb holds only the in-frame ones, with some missing. This table holds about 380,000 clones, approximately 90% found once. What was sequenced was PBMCs or T cells enriched from blood (not recorded which). These receptors were taken from a woman aged 18-35 years who had recovered from COVID-19. Both conserved end residues are part of each CDR3. The order of the fields is D gene, J gene, V gene, clone size, CDR3 protein, CDR3 DNA. A D gene is named only where the DNA matches it firmly. Clone sizes are given selectively: once, few, many, or a class where the clone is expanded.

D: NA; J: TRBJ1-1; V: TRBV27; size: NA; CDR3: CASSGRGSEAFF; DNA: TGTGCCAGCAGTGGTCGGGGGTCTGAAGCTTTCTTT
D: TRBD1; J: TRBJ1-1; V: TRBV7-9; size: NA; CDR3: CASSRQGGMNTEAFF; DNA: TGTGCCAGCAGCCGACAGGGTGGGATGAACACTGAAGCTTTCTTT
D: NA; J: TRBJ2-5; V: TRBV11-1; size: once; CDR3: CASSFTGGQITETQYF; DNA: TGTGCCAGCAGCTTTACTGGGGGCCAGATAACGGAGACCCAGTACTTC
D: TRBD1; J: TRBJ1-2; V: TRBV10-3; size: NA; CDR3: CAISGTGLLDRPSHLYGYTF; DNA: TGTGCCATCAGTGGGACAGGCCTACTCGACCGACCCAGCCACCTCTATGGCTACACCTTC
D: NA; J: TRBJ2-5; V: TRBV30; size: NA; CDR3: CAWSGRTQYF; DNA: TGTGCCTGGAGTGGGAGGACCCAGTACTTC
D: NA; J: TRBJ2-7; V: TRBV11-3; size: once; CDR3: CASSLDSGYEQYF; DNA: TGTGCCAGCAGCTTAGATTCGGGGTACGAGCAGTACTTC
D: NA; J: TRBJ2-4; V: TRBV19; size: NA; CDR3: CASSISGNGNIQYF; DNA: TGTGCCAGTAGTATATCCGGGAACGGGAACATTCAGTACTTC
D: NA; J: TRBJ1-5; V: TRBV27; size: NA; CDR3: CASSRTALNQPQHF; DNA: TGTGCCAGCAGTCGGACAGCACTCAATCAGCCCCAGCATTTT
D: NA; J: TRBJ1-1; V: TRBV5-4; size: NA; CDR3: CASSFVQGQNTEAFF; DNA: TGTGCCAGCAGCTTTGTCCAGGGGCAGAACACTGAAGCTTTCTTT
D: NA; J: TRBJ2-7; V: TRBV7-3; size: NA; CDR3: CASSLNGGSSYEQYF; DNA: TGTGCCAGCAGCCTAAACGGGGGTTCGAGCTACGAGCAGTACTTC
D: NA; J: TRBJ1-4; V: TRBV2; size: NA; CDR3: CASRLDSYNEKLFF; DNA: TGTGCCAGCAGACTGGACAGTTATAATGAAAAACTGTTTTTT
D: NA; J: TRBJ1-2; V: TRBV6-5; size: NA; CDR3: CASSPPRAYGYTF; DNA: TGTGCCAGCAGTCCCCCTCGCGCCTATGGCTACACCTTC
D: NA; J: TRBJ1-4; V: TRBV30; size: NA; CDR3: CAWRSGGAGEKLFF; DNA: TGTGCCTGGAGGTCCGGGGGGGCTGGTGAAAAACTGTTTTTT
D: NA; J: TRBJ2-7; V: TRBV27; size: once; CDR3: CASSPTRGYEQYF; DNA: TGTGCCAGCAGTCCGACAAGGGGCTACGAGCAGTACTTC
D: NA; J: TRBJ2-7; V: TRBV5-4; size: many; CDR3: CASSLDQGRSYEQYF; DNA: TGTGCCAGCAGCTTGGATCAGGGAAGGTCCTACGAGCAGTACTTC
D: NA; J: TRBJ1-6; V: TRBV2; size: NA; CDR3: CASSDRRSYNSPLHF; DNA: TGTGCCAGCAGTGACAGGCGCTCCTATAATTCACCCCTCCACTTT
D: TRBD2; J: TRBJ2-5; V: TRBV30; size: NA; CDR3: CAWTVRGLEETQYF; DNA: TGTGCCTGGACAGTAAGGGGACTAGAAGAGACCCAGTACTTC
D: TRBD1; J: TRBJ1-3; V: TRBV6-1; size: NA; CDR3: CASSEWGQGSGNTIYF; DNA: TGTGCCAGCAGTGAGTGGGGACAGGGATCTGGAAACACCATATATTTT
D: NA; J: TRBJ1-2; V: TRBV11-2; size: NA; CDR3: CASSPTGGGYGYTF; DNA: TGTGCCAGCAGCCCGACAGGAGGCGGCTATGGCTACACCTTC
D: NA; J: TRBJ1-2; V: TRBV30; size: NA; CDR3: CAWSPDSYYGYTF; DNA: TGTGCCTGGAGTCCGGACAGTTACTATGGCTACACCTTC
D: NA; J: TRBJ2-1; V: TRBV4-3; size: NA; CDR3: CASSQDRGYPYNEQFF; DNA: TGCGCCAGCAGCCAAGATCGGGGGTACCCCTACAATGAGCAGTTCTTC
D: TRBD1; J: TRBJ2-7; V: TRBV11-2; size: NA; CDR3: CASSLRDRGFYEQYF; DNA: TGTGCCAGCAGCTTAAGGGACAGGGGATTCTACGAGCAGTACTTC
D: NA; J: TRBJ1-1; V: TRBV28; size: NA; CDR3: CASSLGPEGRTEAFF; DNA: TGTGCCAGCAGTTTAGGCCCCGAGGGTCGCACTGAAGCTTTCTTT
D: NA; J: TRBJ1-2; V: TRBV11-2; size: many; CDR3: CASSREEGLGYTF; DNA: TGTGCCAGCAGCCGAGAGGAGGGGCTTGGCTACACCTTC
D: TRBD2; J: TRBJ2-5; V: TRBV5-4; size: NA; CDR3: CASSLVAGGQETQYF; DNA: TGTGCCAGCAGCTTGGTAGCGGGGGGCCAAGAGACCCAGTACTTC
D: TRBD2; J: TRBJ2-1; V: TRBV7-6; size: once; CDR3: CASSPLGGASYNEQFF; DNA: TGTGCCAGCAGCCCCCTGGGAGGGGCTTCGTACAATGAGCAGTTCTTC
D: TRBD1; J: TRBJ1-5; V: TRBV19; size: once; CDR3: CASSIGRGLGQPQHF; DNA: TGTGCCAGTAGTATCGGCAGGGGGCTGGGTCAGCCCCAGCATTTT
D: TRBD1; J: TRBJ2-7; V: TRBV6-1; size: NA; CDR3: CASSPNRGYEQYF; DNA: TGTGCCAGCAGTCCGAACAGGGGCTACGAGCAGTACTTC
D: TRBD1; J: TRBJ1-2; V: TRBV18; size: NA; CDR3: CASSPGQGGYGYTF; DNA: TGTGCCAGCTCACCAGGACAGGGGGGCTATGGCTACACCTTC
D: TRBD2; J: TRBJ2-1; V: TRBV5-1; size: NA; CDR3: CASSKGLARGRYNEQFF; DNA: TGCGCCAGCAGCAAAGGACTAGCCCGGGGGCGGTACAATGAGCAGTTCTTC
D: TRBD2; J: TRBJ2-7; V: TRBV3-1/TRBV3-2; size: NA; CDR3: CASSLERGGVPYEQYF; DNA: TGTGCCAGCAGCCTTGAGCGGGGGGGCGTGCCCTACGAGCAGTACTTC
D: NA; J: TRBJ1-3; V: TRBV6-5; size: NA; CDR3: CASGLTGTGNTIYF; DNA: TGTGCCAGCGGGCTAACAGGCACTGGAAACACCATATATTTT
D: TRBD2; J: TRBJ2-1; V: TRBV11-2; size: NA; CDR3: CASSRGNGLAENNEQFF; DNA: TGTGCCAGCAGCCGGGGTAACGGACTAGCGGAGAACAATGAGCAGTTCTTC
D: TRBD1; J: TRBJ2-7; V: TRBV30; size: NA; CDR3: CAWSVRPYDRGHSSYEQYF; DNA: TGTGCCTGGAGTGTTAGGCCCTACGACAGGGGACATAGCTCCTACGAGCAGTACTTC
D: NA; J: TRBJ2-7; V: TRBV4-3; size: NA; CDR3: CASSQRGGGYYEQYF; DNA: TGCGCCAGCAGCCAGAGGGGCGGGGGCTACTACGAGCAGTACTTC
D: TRBD1; J: TRBJ1-2; V: TRBV4-1; size: NA; CDR3: CASSLTGEGSYGYTF; DNA: TGCGCCAGCAGCCTAACAGGGGAAGGGAGTTATGGCTACACCTTC
D: NA; J: TRBJ1-1; V: TRBV19; size: NA; CDR3: CASRTGSRLNTEAFF; DNA: TGTGCCAGTAGAACAGGGAGTCGGTTAAACACTGAAGCTTTCTTT
D: NA; J: TRBJ1-1; V: TRBV7-9; size: NA; CDR3: CASSLGQASNEAFF; DNA: TGTGCCAGCAGCTTAGGGCAGGCCTCTAATGAAGCTTTCTTT
D: NA; J: TRBJ2-2; V: TRBV18; size: NA; CDR3: CASSPGGASGELFF; DNA: TGTGCCAGCTCACCAGGTGGGGCGAGCGGGGAGCTGTTTTTT
D: NA; J: TRBJ1-4; V: TRBV2; size: NA; CDR3: CASRAEAEKLFF; DNA: TGTGCCAGCAGGGCCGAGGCTGAAAAACTGTTTTTT
D: NA; J: TRBJ2-3; V: TRBV9; size: NA; CDR3: CASSVEGVSTDTQYF; DNA: TGTGCCAGCAGCGTAGAGGGGGTAAGCACAGATACGCAGTATTTT
D: NA; J: TRBJ1-5; V: TRBV28; size: NA; CDR3: CASSLGPLGNQPQHF; DNA: TGTGCCAGCAGTCTGGGCCCCCTGGGCAATCAGCCCCAGCATTTT
D: NA; J: TRBJ1-1; V: TRBV7-2; size: NA; CDR3: CASSLFGQGLGTEAFF; DNA: TGTGCCAGCAGCTTATTCGGCCAGGGACTTGGCACTGAAGCTTTCTTT
D: NA; J: TRBJ2-7; V: TRBV15; size: once; CDR3: CATSMDSYEQYF; DNA: TGTGCCACCAGCATGGACAGCTACGAGCAGTACTTC
D: TRBD1; J: TRBJ2-5; V: TRBV29-1; size: NA; CDR3: CSAFSGTDHQETQYF; DNA: TGCAGCGCCTTTTCCGGGACAGACCACCAAGAGACCCAGTACTTC
D: NA; J: TRBJ2-4; V: TRBV3-1/TRBV3-2; size: NA; CDR3: CASSQDWAGKAKNIQYF; DNA: TGTGCCAGCAGCCAAGATTGGGCGGGGAAAGCCAAAAACATTCAGTACTTC
D: TRBD1; J: TRBJ2-2; V: TRBV9; size: NA; CDR3: CASSVLGQGTTGELFF; DNA: TGTGCCAGCAGCGTCCTCGGACAGGGGACTACCGGGGAGCTGTTTTTT
D: TRBD1; J: TRBJ2-2; V: TRBV28; size: NA; CDR3: CASRLNRGRHTGELFF; DNA: TGTGCCAGCAGACTTAACAGGGGGCGGCACACCGGGGAGCTGTTTTTT